These 11 T cell receptor beta chains share one sample of origin, sequenced in a study of regulatory T cells in long-lasting Graves disease. CDR3 regions were amplified by Arm-PCR using iRepertoire HTBI primers to build TCR beta libraries. TCRdb fed the multiplex PCR reads into MiXCR, producing one record per CDR3 protein. Here the sample spans 500,000 to 800,000 distinct CDR3 sequences, 30% being singletons. Time point indicated: persistent/refractory GD, antithyroid drugs over 5 years with positive TRAb. RNA isolated from PBMCs was used to make the TCR library. The starting material was peripheral blood mononuclear cells (PBMCs), obtained when the disease was refractory, from a patient treated with antithyroid drugs. All receptors derive from a female donor with Graves disease.

The V gene is TRBV5-5, the J gene TRBJ1-4, with D uncertain. V was trimmed by 2 bases and J by 5 bases, leaving 10 bases between them. The germline gives CDR1 SGHKS, CDR2 YYEKEE (reference sequence). The CDR3 consists of 14 residues. The CDR3 nucleotides read TGTGCCAGCAGCTTTTTGCCCCGGAATGAAAAACTGTTTTTT. Protein sequence: CASSFLPRNEKLFF.

The rearrangement uses TRBV9 and TRBJ1-2, with D maybe TRBD1 (6 bases). CDR3 size: 19 residues. V lost 0 bases and J 4 bases, leaving 25 bases between the germline ends. Germline CDR1 is SGDLS and CDR2 is YYNGEE. CDR3 in DNA: TGTGCCAGCAGCGTAGGGTCCGTGGGGGGGGCAAACCCTTCCTATGGCTACACCTTC. Amino acids: CASSVGSVGGANPSYGYTF.

On this clonotype itself: The conserved phenylalanine or tryptophan is not found at the CDR3 terminus, so this likely reflects a read error. V is TRBV29-1 and J is TRBJ1-2; D gene ambiguous. Trimming removed 7 bases from V and 2 bases from J, with 11 bases in between. The CDR3 runs 12 residues. Per the germline V gene, CDR1 is SQVTM and CDR2 is ANQGSEA. For the CDR3, the DNA is TGCAGCGGGACCGCCGCCAACTATGGCTACACCCTC. This translates into CSGTAANYGYTL.

In its sample, this clonotype was seen once. The J gene is TRBJ2-7, the V gene TRBV12-5; unclear D gene. CDR1 and CDR2 from the germline V gene are LGHNT and FRNRAP. The CDR3 totals 13 residues. Trimming removed 1 base from V and 1 base from J, with 5 bases in between. The CDR3 DNA reads as TGTGCTAGTGGTTTGGGCCCTTCCTACGAGCAGTACTTC. As protein: CASGLGPSYEQYF. Variable domain in full (rest from reference TRBV12-5 and TRBJ2-7): DARVTQTPRHKVTEMGQEVTMRCQPILGHNTVFWYRQTMMQGLELLAYFRNRAPLDDSGMPKDRFSAEMPDATLATLKIQPSEPRDSAVYFCASGLGPSYEQYFGPGTRLTVT.

CDR3: CASSEELVVETQYF. The CDR3 DNA is TGTGCCAGCAGCGAAGAGTTAGTAGTAGAGACCCAGTACTTC. The gene calls are TRBV11-2 and TRBJ2-5; no clear D. Germline CDR1 and CDR2: SGHAT and FQNNGV. The CDR3 has 14 residues. Trimming pared 5 bases from V and 4 bases from J, leaving 14 bases between.

The rearrangement joins TRBV14 to TRBJ1-2; 8 positions agree with TRBD1. Losses at the gene ends were 4 bases for V and 7 bases for J; bases not matched to a gene: 5. The CDR3 totals 13 residues. Germline lookup yields CDR1 SGHDN and CDR2 FVKESK. CDR3 sequence reads: CASSLRGPGGYTF. In DNA, the CDR3 is TGTGCCAGCAGCCTCAGGGGGCCGGGTGGCTACACCTTC.

V is TRBV6-2 or TRBV6-3 and J is TRBJ2-7, with D perhaps given as TRBD1 or TRBD2 (6 bases each). Germline CDR1 is MNHEY and CDR2 is SVGEGT. The CDR3 has 14 amino acids. V lost 2 bases and J 3 bases, leaving 11 bases between the germline ends. CDR3 amino acids: CASSYVGGLYEQYF. Written as DNA, the CDR3 is TGTGCCAGCAGTTACGTTGGGGGGCTCTACGAGCAGTACTTC.

This chain links TRBV10-3 with TRBJ1-6; 8 nucleotides agree with TRBD1. The V segment lost 6 bases and the J segment 7 bases; nucleotides outside the gene matches: 8. Germline V gene data show CDR1 as ENHRY and CDR2 as SYGVKD. CDR3 length: 15 amino acids. In DNA form, the CDR3 reads TGTGCCATCAGACCAAGACAGGGGATCAATTCACCCCTCCACTTT. It encodes CAIRPRQGINSPLHF.

This clonotype occurred a few times. The chain recombines TRBV5-6 with TRBJ1-4; D gene uncertain. This CDR3 comprises 15 residues. With 3 bases removed from V and 5 bases from J, the gap between germline ends came to 14 bases. The V gene's germline CDR1 is SGHDT and CDR2 YYEEEE. CDR3 loop: CASSYSRGTNEKLFF. CDR3 in DNA: TGTGCCAGCAGCTATAGCAGAGGAACAAATGAAAAACTGTTTTTT.

This clonotype was counted only a few times. J is TRBJ1-1 and V is TRBV10-3; TRBD1 matches 8 bases. V was pared by 5 bases and J by 4 bases, with 3 bases of the junction left unmatched. Germline lookup yields CDR1 ENHRY and CDR2 SYGVKD. The CDR3 extends over 13 amino acids. The CDR3 bases are TGTGCCATCAGTCAGGGGGCTGGCACTGAAGCTTTCTTT. Translated: CAISQGAGTEAFF.

This clonotype came up a few times. The chain carries TRBV19 and TRBJ1-1; 7 positions match TRBD1. This CDR3 has 16 amino acids. The germline CDR1 and CDR2 sequences are LNHDA and SQIVND (reference sequence). J lost 7 bases, V lost 2 bases, and 13 bases had no gene match. The CDR3: CASSIPRLTGVGEAFF. The CDR3, as DNA: TGTGCCAGTAGTATACCCCGCTTAACAGGGGTTGGTGAAGCTTTCTTT.